The TCR beta chain described here comes from a study of beta chain features in type 1 diabetes. Germline CDR1 reads SGDLS; CDR2 reads YYNGEE. V lost 4 bases, J lost 4 bases, and 16 bases lay in between. This CDR3 is built from 15 residues. Researchers reported sorting CD4+ naive, central memory, regulatory and stem cell-like memory cells via CD45RO/CCR7/CD25/CD127/CD95/CD27. This clone was found a few times. Every isolated RNA sample was fully reverse transcribed, so sequencing captured expressed TCRB transcripts. Some clones are missing from TCRdb's copy, which holds only in-frame ones; the method was immunoSEQ multiplex PCR. Among some 410,000 clones listed, 11% were seen once.

The source material was naive CD4+ T cells from blood. The J gene is TRBJ2-3, the V gene TRBV9; either TRBD1 or TRBD2 may supply D (5 bases each). The clonotype comes from a young woman in good health. The CDR3 reads CASSPRDPNADTQYF. As DNA, the CDR3 is TGTGCCAGCAGCCCCCGGGACCCGAACGCAGATACGCAGTATTTT. Variable domain in full (rest from reference TRBV9 and TRBJ2-3): DSGVTQTPKHLITATGQRVTLRCSPRSGDLSVYWYQQSLDQGLQFLIQYYNGEERAKGNILERFSAQQFPDLHSELNLSSLELGDSALYFCASSPRDPNADTQYFGPGTRLTVL.